This TCR beta chain was captured by sequencing in a study of blood T cell repertoires in COVID-19. As for the study in general: COVID-19 samples, acute and convalescent, were from the United States, Italy and Spain. The analysed material was cDNA or gDNA that came from T cells, B-cell-depleted T cells, or PBMCs.

Followed over time, Seattle patients had been enrolled while infection was active. The authors' processing: By means of reference gene primer amplification, nucleated cell counts were estimated. Data came from immunoSEQ multiplex PCR; TCRdb stores just in-frame clones and leaves some out. V and J calls plus clone size are reproduced from that table; the DNA served to infer D and trimming. The data contain about 180,000 clones, 80% to 90% of them singletons. This TCR derives from an elderly woman with COVID-19, enrolled during active disease. Specimen: peripheral blood.

The CDR3 bases are TGTGCCAGCAGCCAAGGGACTAGCGGGCGAAATGAGCAGTTCTTC. As protein: CASSQGTSGRNEQFF. This chain connects TRBV3-1 (or the pseudogene TRBV3-2) to TRBJ2-1; the match to TRBD2 covers 11 bases. The trim removed 1 base at V and 7 bases at J, leaving 3 bases unmatched. The CDR3 is made up of 15 amino acids. Germline CDR1 is LGHDT and CDR2 is YNNKEL (reference sequence).